This is a list of T cell receptor beta chains from one sample in a study of T cells in Graves' hyperthyroidism and ophthalmopathy. TCRdb reprocessed the multiplex PCR reads via MiXCR and lists one record per CDR3 protein. Of about 130,000 distinct CDR3 sequences in the sample, over 20% were seen once. The sample consisted of blood. The receptor source for this set is a woman aged 50 to 65 with Graves' hyperthyroidism that later progressed to Graves' ophthalmopathy. The CDR3 runs from the conserved cysteine through the conserved F or W. The order of the fields is V gene, D gene, J gene, clone size, CDR3 DNA, CDR3 protein. D genes are given only for firm matches. Rows may omit the clone size; those that give it use once, few, many or a size class.

v_call: TRBV28
d_call: NA
j_call: TRBJ2-7
clone_size: many
cdr3_nt: TGTGCCAGCAGTTTATCCGGAAGCCGTAGTCCCTACGAGCAGTACTTC
cdr3_aa: CASSLSGSRSPYEQYF

v_call: TRBV7-9
d_call: TRBD2
j_call: TRBJ2-7
clone_size: many
cdr3_nt: TGTGCCAGCAGCTTTTTCGGCGGGAGGGCCCCCTACGAGCAGTACTTC
cdr3_aa: CASSFFGGRAPYEQYF

v_call: TRBV7-9
d_call: TRBD1
j_call: TRBJ2-1
clone_size: NA
cdr3_nt: TGTGCCAGCACCCGGGACAGGGGATGGAATGAGCAGTTCTTC
cdr3_aa: CASTRDRGWNEQFF

v_call: TRBV28
d_call: NA
j_call: TRBJ2-4
clone_size: few
cdr3_nt: TGTGCCAGCACCCGGACAGCCCTAGCCAAAAACATTCAGTACTTC
cdr3_aa: CASTRTALAKNIQYF

v_call: TRBV7-2
d_call: NA
j_call: TRBJ2-1
clone_size: NA
cdr3_nt: TGTGCCAGCAGCTCCAAAGCGGGTGGTCCTGAGCAGTTCTTC
cdr3_aa: CASSSKAGGPEQFF

v_call: TRBV28
d_call: NA
j_call: TRBJ1-5
clone_size: few
cdr3_nt: TGTGCCAGCAGTCCCCTCGACAAGAGCAATCAGCCCCAGCATTTT
cdr3_aa: CASSPLDKSNQPQHF

v_call: TRBV12-3/TRBV12-4
d_call: TRBD1
j_call: TRBJ1-4
clone_size: once
cdr3_nt: TGTGCCAGCAGTTACGAGACAGGGAATGAAATACTGTTTTTT
cdr3_aa: CASSYETGNEILFF

v_call: TRBV7-2
d_call: TRBD2
j_call: TRBJ2-3
clone_size: many
cdr3_nt: TGTGCCAGCAGCGTTACTAGCGGGCCTAGCACAGATACGCAGTATTTT
cdr3_aa: CASSVTSGPSTDTQYF

v_call: TRBV20-1
d_call: TRBD2
j_call: TRBJ2-1
clone_size: few
cdr3_nt: TGCAGTGCTATTGAGCGGGAGTGGAATGAGCAGTTCTTC
cdr3_aa: CSAIEREWNEQFF

v_call: TRBV12-3/TRBV12-4
d_call: TRBD2
j_call: TRBJ2-2
clone_size: many
cdr3_nt: TGTGCCAGCGCCCTTCGAGTAGCGGGAGGGCCGAGGACCGGGGAGCTGTTTTTT
cdr3_aa: CASALRVAGGPRTGELFF

v_call: TRBV30
d_call: NA
j_call: TRBJ2-7
clone_size: NA
cdr3_nt: TGTGCCTGGAGTGTACCAGGGTCGCGGGCACAGCAGTACTTC
cdr3_aa: CAWSVPGSRAQQYF

v_call: TRBV2
d_call: TRBD2
j_call: TRBJ2-3
clone_size: many
cdr3_nt: TGTGCCAGCAGTGGGGGACTAGCGGGAGCAGCTGATACGCAGTATTTT
cdr3_aa: CASSGGLAGAADTQYF

v_call: TRBV28
d_call: TRBD1
j_call: TRBJ1-3
clone_size: NA
cdr3_nt: TGTGCCAGCAGTTCGCCGGGACAGCCCTCTGGAAACACCATATATTTT
cdr3_aa: CASSSPGQPSGNTIYF

v_call: TRBV28
d_call: NA
j_call: TRBJ1-1
clone_size: NA
cdr3_nt: TGCCCTGGGACCATAAACACTGAAGCTTTCTTT
cdr3_aa: CPGTINTEAFF

v_call: TRBV18
d_call: NA
j_call: TRBJ2-1
clone_size: many
cdr3_nt: TGTGCCAGCTCACCACGGGGGAGCAGGGTCTATGAGCAGTTCTTC
cdr3_aa: CASSPRGSRVYEQFF

v_call: TRBV29-1
d_call: NA
j_call: TRBJ2-7
clone_size: few
cdr3_nt: TGCAGCGTTGAAGGAGGAGTAGCAAACGAGCAGTACTTC
cdr3_aa: CSVEGGVANEQYF

v_call: TRBV29-1
d_call: NA
j_call: TRBJ2-2
clone_size: NA
cdr3_nt: TGCAGCGTTGGGTCAGGCCACGGGGAGCTGTTTTTT
cdr3_aa: CSVGSGHGELFF

v_call: TRBV30
d_call: NA
j_call: TRBJ1-2
clone_size: many
cdr3_nt: TGTGCCTGGAGTGTTCCCAGGCGGGATGGCTACACCTTC
cdr3_aa: CAWSVPRRDGYTF

v_call: TRBV6-2/TRBV6-3
d_call: NA
j_call: TRBJ1-1
clone_size: NA
cdr3_nt: TGTGCCAGCAGCCCCGGGGGCCCGGTGACTGAAGCTTTCTTT
cdr3_aa: CASSPGGPVTEAFF

v_call: TRBV20-1
d_call: NA
j_call: TRBJ2-1
clone_size: NA
cdr3_nt: TGCAGTGCTGCCGACGGAGGGAGAGTGGGCAATGAGCAGTTCTTC
cdr3_aa: CSAADGGRVGNEQFF

v_call: TRBV27
d_call: TRBD1
j_call: TRBJ1-1
clone_size: NA
cdr3_nt: TGTGCCAGCAGTTTAGGACAGGGGGCCACTGAAGCTTTCTTT
cdr3_aa: CASSLGQGATEAFF

v_call: TRBV11-2
d_call: NA
j_call: TRBJ2-3
clone_size: many
cdr3_nt: TGTGCCAGCAGCTTAAGTAGGAGCGCAGATACGCAGTATTTT
cdr3_aa: CASSLSRSADTQYF

v_call: TRBV15
d_call: NA
j_call: TRBJ2-7
clone_size: NA
cdr3_nt: TGTGCCACCAGCAGAGTGGCAAGGAAGGACGAGCAGTACTTC
cdr3_aa: CATSRVARKDEQYF

v_call: TRBV20-1
d_call: TRBD2
j_call: TRBJ2-3
clone_size: NA
cdr3_nt: TGCAGTGCTAGATTAGCGGGAGTAGCGCAGTATTTT
cdr3_aa: CSARLAGVAQYF

v_call: TRBV20-1
d_call: TRBD2
j_call: TRBJ2-3
clone_size: many
cdr3_nt: TGCAGTGCTGTTTTGACGGGAGGGTTGAGAGATACGCAGTATTTT
cdr3_aa: CSAVLTGGLRDTQYF

v_call: TRBV5-1
d_call: TRBD2
j_call: TRBJ2-1
clone_size: many
cdr3_nt: TGCGCCAGCAGCTTGACTAGCGGGAGCTCCTACAATGAGCAGTTCTTC
cdr3_aa: CASSLTSGSSYNEQFF

v_call: TRBV13
d_call: TRBD2
j_call: TRBJ2-3
clone_size: NA
cdr3_nt: TGTGCCAGCAGCCTAGGACGACTAGCGGGAGATGGTATACCCACAGATACGCAGTATTTT
cdr3_aa: CASSLGRLAGDGIPTDTQYF

v_call: TRBV19
d_call: TRBD2
j_call: TRBJ2-1
clone_size: NA
cdr3_nt: TGTGCCAGTACCAGCCCGGGGAGGGCCCGGTATGAGCAGTTCTTC
cdr3_aa: CASTSPGRARYEQFF

v_call: TRBV5-4
d_call: NA
j_call: TRBJ2-5
clone_size: NA
cdr3_nt: TGTGCCAGCAGCTTGGTCGGTCAGGAAGAGACCCAGTACTTC
cdr3_aa: CASSLVGQEETQYF

v_call: TRBV7-9
d_call: NA
j_call: TRBJ2-7
clone_size: few
cdr3_nt: TGTGCCAGCAGCTTATCGGGTACACTCTACGAGCAGTACTTC
cdr3_aa: CASSLSGTLYEQYF

v_call: TRBV10-1
d_call: NA
j_call: TRBJ1-1
clone_size: NA
cdr3_nt: TGCGCCAGCAGTGAGATAAACCTATACATGAACACTGAAGCTTTCTTT
cdr3_aa: CASSEINLYMNTEAFF

v_call: TRBV20-1
d_call: NA
j_call: TRBJ1-5
clone_size: many
cdr3_nt: TGCAGTGCTACTAAACAGGGAGGGAATCAGCCCCAGCATTTT
cdr3_aa: CSATKQGGNQPQHF

v_call: TRBV11-2
d_call: TRBD1
j_call: TRBJ1-3
clone_size: many
cdr3_nt: TGTGCCAGCAGCTTAGACAGGGGGACTGGAAACACCATATATTTT
cdr3_aa: CASSLDRGTGNTIYF

v_call: TRBV19
d_call: TRBD1
j_call: TRBJ1-4
clone_size: NA
cdr3_nt: TGTGCCAGTAGTAACCAACAGGGGACGAATGAAAAACTGTTTTTT
cdr3_aa: CASSNQQGTNEKLFF

v_call: TRBV19
d_call: NA
j_call: TRBJ1-1
clone_size: many
cdr3_nt: TGTGCCAGTAGTATACCCCGGGGGCCCGGTATGAACACTGAAGCTTTCTTT
cdr3_aa: CASSIPRGPGMNTEAFF

v_call: TRBV18
d_call: TRBD1
j_call: TRBJ2-3
clone_size: NA
cdr3_nt: TGTGCCAGCTCAACAACCGGGACAGGGGTGGATACGCAGTATTTT
cdr3_aa: CASSTTGTGVDTQYF